Following are 13 T cell receptor beta chains from one sample sequenced in a study of CD8 T cells in ankylosing spondylitis. One entry per CDR3 protein results from TCRdb running MiXCR on the 5' RACE reads. Of around 340,000 distinct CDR3 sequences listed, 20% are singletons. Material for sequencing was blood, either unsorted or a sorted T cell fraction (not recorded which). The receptors stem from a male donor with ankylosing spondylitis or in good health (not recorded which).

There are a few counts of this clonotype. The chain has TRBV20-1 and TRBJ2-3; D may be TRBD2 (5 bases). Germline V gene data show CDR1 as DFQATT and CDR2 as SNEGSKA (reference sequence). The V and J ends lost 5 bases and 4 bases respectively, with 16 bases between them. The CDR3 runs 14 residues. The CDR3 loop is CSAPYGVGSDTQYF. The CDR3 bases are TGCAGTGCTCCCTACGGGGTGGGGTCAGATACGCAGTATTTT.

This chain uses TRBV7-2 with TRBJ2-3, with 9 bases lining up with TRBD2. The germline V gene encodes CDR1 SGHTA and CDR2 FQGNSA. CDR3 length: 17 amino acids. V shed 0 bases, J shed 4 bases, and the junction held 8 bases outside the gene matches. This chain's CDR3 is CASSLALSGGYADTQYF. The DNA of the CDR3 is TGTGCCAGCAGCTTAGCCCTAAGCGGGGGGTACGCAGATACGCAGTATTTT.

In this sample, this clonotype turned up a few times. The chain recombines TRBV10-3 with TRBJ1-3, with D unresolved. Deletions cut 2 bases from V and 2 bases from J, with 7 bases between. Germline V gene lookup returns CDR1 ENHRY and CDR2 SYGVKD. The CDR3 extends over 14 amino acids. The CDR3 protein is CAISEGDPGNTIYF. The CDR3 DNA sequence: TGTGCCATCAGTGAGGGGGATCCTGGAAACACCATATATTTT.

In this sample, this clonotype turned up a few times. The J gene is TRBJ2-7, the V gene TRBV29-1; D assignment may be TRBD1 or TRBD2 (5 bases each). The ends were cut back, 6 bases at V and 2 bases at J, with 8 bases in the middle. Germline CDR1 reads SQVTM; CDR2 reads ANQGSEA. There are 11 residues in the CDR3. The CDR3 DNA is TGCAGCGTGGAGGACACCTACGAGCAGTACTTC. It translates to CSVEDTYEQYF.

This clonotype was counted a few times. This chain links TRBV5-1 with TRBJ2-3; the D gene is possibly TRBD2 (5 bases). With 0 bases removed from V and 1 base from J, the gap between germline ends came to 15 bases. The germline V gene encodes CDR1 SGHRS and CDR2 YFSETQ. The CDR3 has 17 amino acids. Here the CDR3 reads CASSLVGSVGGTDTQYF. The DNA of the CDR3 is TGCGCCAGCAGCTTGGTTGGGTCGGTGGGAGGCACAGATACGCAGTATTTT.

The table lists this clonotype with a few counts. The chain combines TRBV14 with TRBJ2-3; 8 nucleotides agree with TRBD2. Germline V gene lookup returns CDR1 SGHDN and CDR2 FVKESK. V shed 0 bases and J 4 bases; nucleotides not matched to a gene: 9. This CDR3 has 17 residues. Written as DNA, the CDR3 is TGTGCCAGCAGCCAAGACTTTCTAGCGGGTCTTCCAGATACGCAGTATTTT. Its translation is CASSQDFLAGLPDTQYF.

This clonotype has more than one count but fewer than ten. V usage is TRBV9 and J usage is TRBJ2-3, with 7 bases aligning to TRBD1. The junction had 14 bases not matched to a gene; V was cut back by 4 bases and J by 3 bases. Germline values: CDR1 SGDLS, CDR2 YYNGEE. CDR3 size: 17 residues. The CDR3 sequence: CASSPRAQGTFTDTQYF. In DNA form, the CDR3 reads TGTGCCAGCAGCCCCCGCGCACAGGGGACGTTTACAGATACGCAGTATTTT. Drawing the rest from reference TRBV9 and TRBJ2-3, the complete variable domain is DSGVTQTPKHLITATGQRVTLRCSPRSGDLSVYWYQQSLDQGLQFLIQYYNGEERAKGNILERFSAQQFPDLHSELNLSSLELGDSALYFCASSPRAQGTFTDTQYFGPGTRLTVL.

This clonotype was counted between two and nine times. This chain connects TRBV5-1 to TRBJ2-1; TRBD2 agrees at 12 bases. The V segment lost 2 bases and the J segment 4 bases; nucleotides outside the gene matches: 7. In germline, CDR1 is SGHRS, CDR2 YFSETQ. CDR3 size: 17 residues. The CDR3 DNA sequence: TGCGCCAGCAGCTTCGCTAGCGGGGGGGCCCTATACAATGAGCAGTTCTTC. Amino acids: CASSFASGGALYNEQFF.

This clonotype turned up a few times. This chain links TRBV12-3 or TRBV12-4 with TRBJ2-5, with TRBD1 matching 7 bases. CDR3 size: 13 residues. The V gene end was trimmed by 6 bases and the J gene end by 1 base; junction bases not matched to a gene: 2. As DNA, the CDR3 is TGTGCCAGCAGGACAGGGTCCCAAGAGACCCAGTACTTC. It codes for CASRTGSQETQYF.

This clonotype was observed a handful of times. The CDR3 region has the DNA TGCGCCAGCAGCTCAACGACAGGAACCCAAGAGACCCAGTACTTC. Protein sequence: CASSSTTGTQETQYF. The V call is TRBV5-1, the J call TRBJ2-5, with D possibly being TRBD1 (6 bases). With 3 bases removed from V and 1 base from J, the gap between germline ends came to 13 bases. CDR1 SGHRS and CDR2 YFSETQ come from the germline V gene. The CDR3 consists of 15 residues.

The table lists this clonotype with a count of one. This likely comes from a read error, as the CDR3 has no conserved phenylalanine or tryptophan at its end. The DNA is left out, because the CDR3 cannot be placed on it with certainty; the CDR3 is given as TCRdb lists it. The gene calls are TRBV7-9 and TRBJ2-7; the table assigns TRBD1, which was not confirmed against the DNA. Germline V gene sequence: CDR1 SEHNR, CDR2 FQNEAQ (reference sequence). From its first to its last residue, the CDR3 has 12 amino acids. The CDR3 loop reads CASSLGTGDFLY.

The genes are TRBV11-2 and TRBJ2-3; 12 bases map to TRBD2. CDR3 length: 17 amino acids. Trimming at V came to 2 bases and at J to 1 base, leaving 4 bases not matched to a gene. Per the germline V gene, CDR1 is SGHAT and CDR2 is FQNNGV. CDR3 DNA: TGTGCCAGCAGCTTAACTAGCGGGGGGCCCGGCACAGATACGCAGTATTTT. This translates into CASSLTSGGPGTDTQYF.

This clonotype came up a few times. V usage is TRBV7-6 and J usage is TRBJ1-2; no reliable D call. Germline V lookup: CDR1 SGHVS, CDR2 FNYEAQ. CDR3 length: 15 amino acids. Trimming took 3 bases from V and 3 from J, leaving 14 bases between them. CDR3 residues: CASSFPPEGDYGYTF. The CDR3 DNA reads TGTGCCAGCAGCTTCCCCCCGGAGGGCGACTATGGCTACACCTTC.